Given below is one TCR beta chain in context. Its cognate antigen is unknown. The junction and the germline gene differ at one end; a read error may be behind it. Unsorted whole blood supplied the blood RNA, and germline DNA was isolated too. The CDR3 extends over 16 amino acids. Germline V gives CDR1 SGHAT, CDR2 FQNNGV. Total RNA (roughly 530 ng) served as template for TCR beta cDNA synthesis primed by a constant-region primer. The TCR beta library was amplified through three nested multiplex PCR rounds in a modified ARM-PCR procedure. Use of TRBV1-TRBV30 forward primers with a C-beta reverse primer characterized the first two PCR rounds, which lasted 10 cycles each. Each CDR3 protein gets one entry after TCRdb re-called the multiplex PCR reads with MiXCR. The table lists around 210,000 distinct CDR3 sequences, 65% of them singletons. This entry belongs to a study of tumor-infiltrating lymphocytes in primary liver carcinoma. Study context: With diameters of about 4 to 11 cm, tumors were stage T1-T3 N0M0.

Study-wide points: The bulk unsorted samples meant that CD4+ and CD8+ repertoires went uncompared.

Sequencing was done on a sample of peripheral blood. The source is a woman aged 60 to 75 with primary liver carcinoma and hepatitis B virus infection. V usage is TRBV11-2 and J usage is TRBJ2-1; 12 bases align to TRBD2. The CDR3 spells CASSYHGLAGLVERFF. CDR3 DNA sequence: TGTGCCAGCAGCTACCACGGACTAGCGGGACTGGTTGAGCGGTTCTTC.